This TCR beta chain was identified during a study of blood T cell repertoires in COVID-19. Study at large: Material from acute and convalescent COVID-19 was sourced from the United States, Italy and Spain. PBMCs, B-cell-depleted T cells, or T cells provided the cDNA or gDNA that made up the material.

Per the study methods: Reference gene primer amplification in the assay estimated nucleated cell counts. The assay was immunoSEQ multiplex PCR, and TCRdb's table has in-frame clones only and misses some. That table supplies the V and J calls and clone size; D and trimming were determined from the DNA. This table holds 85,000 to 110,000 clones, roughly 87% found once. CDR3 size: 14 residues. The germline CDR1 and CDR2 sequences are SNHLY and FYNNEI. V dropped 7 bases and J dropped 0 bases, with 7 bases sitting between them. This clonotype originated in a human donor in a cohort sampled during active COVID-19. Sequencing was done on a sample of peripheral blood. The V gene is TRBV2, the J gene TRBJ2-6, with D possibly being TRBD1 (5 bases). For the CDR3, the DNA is TGTGCCAGCACCAGGGTCTCTGGGGCCAACGTCCTGACTTTC. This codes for CASTRVSGANVLTF.